The 5 T cell receptor beta chains in this list originate from one sample, sequenced in a study of tumor and adjacent non-tumor tissue in lung cancer. TCRbeta libraries were built with three rounds of nested PCR, modified from ARM-PCR. TCRdb independently ran MiXCR on the multiplex PCR reads; one entry per CDR3 protein. The repertoire consists of around 99,000 distinct CDR3 sequences, with roughly 73% occurring once and the leading ten covering approximately 35%. This sample's RNA came from whole unsorted tissue. Sample: lung tumor tissue. These receptors originate from a woman in her fifties or sixties with non-small cell lung cancer.

The chain recombines TRBV29-1 with TRBJ2-7, with TRBD2 identical over 8 bases. The germline V gene encodes CDR1 SQVTM and CDR2 ANQGSEA. The V gene end was trimmed by 5 bases and the J gene end by 6 bases; junction bases not matched to a gene: 3. This CDR3 region has 11 residues. CDR3 bases: TGCAGCGTTAGAAGCGGGAGCGAGCAGTACTTC. Translated, it gives CSVRSGSEQYF.

This clonotype appeared a few times. A much more abundant neighbour one base away suggests this may be a read error. The chain carries TRBV4-3 and TRBJ2-6; the D is unclear. Germline V lookup: CDR1 LGHNA, CDR2 YSLEER. The CDR3 is 14 residues long. The chain's CDR3 is CASCQDIGANVLTF. CDR3 DNA: TGCGCCAGCTGCCAAGATATTGGGGCCAACGTCCTGACTTTC.

This clonotype was found a few times. A much larger clone differs from this one at a single base, so this may be a read error. This chain's CDR3 is CASSQVLGGGGYGYTF. As DNA, the CDR3 is TGCGCCAGCAGCCAAGTTTTGGGGGGCGGAGGCTATGGCTACACCTTC. This chain connects TRBV4-3 to TRBJ1-2, with D perhaps matching TRBD1 (6 bases). The CDR3 has 16 residues. V gave up 1 base and J gave up 4 bases, with 16 bases separating them. CDR1 LGHNA and CDR2 YSLEER come from the germline V gene.

The chain links TRBV12-3 or TRBV12-4 to TRBJ2-2; D is ambiguous. Between the trimmed V and J ends, which lost 2 bases and 8 bases, there was a span of 15 bases. This CDR3 is 15 amino acids long. The CDR3: CASSLTQRSAGELFF. The CDR3 region has the DNA TGTGCCAGCAGTTTAACCCAGAGATCGGCTGGGGAGCTGTTTTTT.

Comments on this clonotype: A much larger clone differs by one base, so this may be a read error. V gene TRBV7-2 combines with J gene TRBJ2-7; D is ambiguous. Trimming stripped 4 bases from V and 3 bases from J, with 22 bases between. The germline V gene has CDR1 SGHTA and CDR2 FQGNSA. CDR3 length: 17 residues. Here the CDR3 reads CASSSSRGGRRNYEQYF. The CDR3 region has the DNA TGTGCCAGCAGCTCCTCCCGAGGTGGGCGGAGAAACTACGAGCAGTACTTC.